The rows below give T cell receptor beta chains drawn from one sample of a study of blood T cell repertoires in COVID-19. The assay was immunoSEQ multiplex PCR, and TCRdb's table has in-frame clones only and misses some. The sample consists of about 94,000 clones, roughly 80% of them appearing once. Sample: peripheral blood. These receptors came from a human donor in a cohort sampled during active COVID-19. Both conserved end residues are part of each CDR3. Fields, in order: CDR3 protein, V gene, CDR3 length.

cdr3_aa: CASSSGAGRYNYGYTF
v_call: TRBV7-2
cdr3_length: 16

cdr3_aa: CASSQDSTYTEAFF
v_call: TRBV5-1
cdr3_length: 14

cdr3_aa: CASTYGLWANRGIYSEAFF
v_call: TRBV11-2
cdr3_length: 19

cdr3_aa: CASSLSQETQYF
v_call: TRBV18
cdr3_length: 12

cdr3_aa: CASSRASSGDQPQHF
v_call: TRBV19
cdr3_length: 15

cdr3_aa: CASSLGTGLETQYF
v_call: TRBV5-1
cdr3_length: 14

cdr3_aa: CASSKTRPRAGEGQETQYF
v_call: TRBV21-1
cdr3_length: 19

cdr3_aa: CASSYSSSGANVLTF
v_call: TRBV6-2/TRBV6-3
cdr3_length: 15

cdr3_aa: CASSPHSAKLAGEQFF
v_call: TRBV18
cdr3_length: 16

cdr3_aa: CASSPTGGSYNEQFF
v_call: TRBV3-1/TRBV3-2
cdr3_length: 15

cdr3_aa: CASSLGPGQGLRDQPQHF
v_call: TRBV5-1
cdr3_length: 18

cdr3_aa: CASIGQLQETQYF
v_call: TRBV7-8
cdr3_length: 13

cdr3_aa: CASSISGTQYF
v_call: TRBV19
cdr3_length: 11

cdr3_aa: CASSQLLGLAGANVLTF
v_call: TRBV27
cdr3_length: 17

cdr3_aa: CASGQGDNYGYTF
v_call: TRBV10-3
cdr3_length: 13

cdr3_aa: CASSAQGAAEAFF
v_call: TRBV7-2
cdr3_length: 13

cdr3_aa: CASSPLEIDSNQPQHF
v_call: TRBV18
cdr3_length: 16

cdr3_aa: CASSQARISYNEQFF
v_call: TRBV3-1/TRBV3-2
cdr3_length: 15

cdr3_aa: CASSDGGLNEKLFF
v_call: TRBV5-1
cdr3_length: 14

cdr3_aa: CASSVQGGALLYEQYF
v_call: TRBV7-3
cdr3_length: 16

cdr3_aa: CASSQFGQPQHF
v_call: TRBV3-1/TRBV3-2
cdr3_length: 12

cdr3_aa: CASSQDRNTEAFF
v_call: TRBV2
cdr3_length: 13

cdr3_aa: CASSKTSGRYNEQFF
v_call: TRBV5-1
cdr3_length: 15

cdr3_aa: CASSLRARAGNQPQHF
v_call: TRBV28
cdr3_length: 16

cdr3_aa: CASSRTTGLSYEQYF
v_call: TRBV3-1/TRBV3-2
cdr3_length: 15

cdr3_aa: CASSLSAGGGGYTF
v_call: TRBV28
cdr3_length: 14

cdr3_aa: CASSRASGIFEQYF
v_call: TRBV3-1/TRBV3-2
cdr3_length: 14

cdr3_aa: CASSPASGSLTGELFF
v_call: TRBV7-2
cdr3_length: 16

cdr3_aa: CASSLRAAYNEQFF
v_call: TRBV19
cdr3_length: 14

cdr3_aa: CASSLGEGQGYEQYF
v_call: TRBV7-8
cdr3_length: 15

cdr3_aa: CASGLRGARGYTF
v_call: TRBV12-5
cdr3_length: 13

cdr3_aa: CAISNRGDQPQHF
v_call: TRBV10-3
cdr3_length: 13

cdr3_aa: CSVEYRPGGETQYF
v_call: TRBV29-1
cdr3_length: 14

cdr3_aa: CASSPTWNIQYF
v_call: TRBV11-2
cdr3_length: 12

cdr3_aa: CAISEGLAGEGSYEQYF
v_call: TRBV10-3
cdr3_length: 17

cdr3_aa: CAISAGQGPYEQYF
v_call: TRBV10-3
cdr3_length: 14

cdr3_aa: CASSEIGGPSLYEQYF
v_call: TRBV6-1
cdr3_length: 16

cdr3_aa: CASSNGVVPNEKLFF
v_call: TRBV9
cdr3_length: 15

cdr3_aa: CAWGMDRAVSPLHF
v_call: TRBV30
cdr3_length: 14

cdr3_aa: CASSPHRGGHQETQYF
v_call: TRBV7-9
cdr3_length: 16

cdr3_aa: CAWRQGNQPQHF
v_call: TRBV30
cdr3_length: 12

cdr3_aa: CASSLGQGRSGANVLTF
v_call: TRBV7-3
cdr3_length: 17

cdr3_aa: CAAVMRVPGDEQFF
v_call: TRBV10-2
cdr3_length: 14

cdr3_aa: CASTDRTGQISGANVLTF
v_call: TRBV11-2
cdr3_length: 18

cdr3_aa: CASSQNDMNISSRSPLHF
v_call: TRBV18
cdr3_length: 18

cdr3_aa: CASSTTASSNQPQHF
v_call: TRBV28
cdr3_length: 15

cdr3_aa: CATSPAGGIDEQYF
v_call: TRBV24-1
cdr3_length: 14

cdr3_aa: CASTTFSAWTF
v_call: TRBV28
cdr3_length: 11

cdr3_aa: CASSMGVWGAGELFF
v_call: TRBV19
cdr3_length: 15

cdr3_aa: CASSVGTGWSYEQYF
v_call: TRBV7-2
cdr3_length: 15